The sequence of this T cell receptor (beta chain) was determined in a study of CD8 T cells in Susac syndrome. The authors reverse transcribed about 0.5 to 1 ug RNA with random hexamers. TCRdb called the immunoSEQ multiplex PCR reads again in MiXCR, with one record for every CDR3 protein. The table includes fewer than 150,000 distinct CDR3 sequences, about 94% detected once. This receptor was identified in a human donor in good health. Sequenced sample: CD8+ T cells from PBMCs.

The CDR3 sequence: CASSESPGLAGTDTQYF. The CDR3 DNA sequence: TGTGCCAGCAGCGAAAGTCCCGGACTAGCGGGGACAGATACGCAGTATTTT. This chain joins TRBV25-1 and TRBJ2-3; 12 positions agree with TRBD2. Germline CDR1 MGHDK, CDR2 SYGVNS. The ends lost 6 bases at V and 3 bases at J; junction bases unmatched: 10. The CDR3 is 17 residues long.